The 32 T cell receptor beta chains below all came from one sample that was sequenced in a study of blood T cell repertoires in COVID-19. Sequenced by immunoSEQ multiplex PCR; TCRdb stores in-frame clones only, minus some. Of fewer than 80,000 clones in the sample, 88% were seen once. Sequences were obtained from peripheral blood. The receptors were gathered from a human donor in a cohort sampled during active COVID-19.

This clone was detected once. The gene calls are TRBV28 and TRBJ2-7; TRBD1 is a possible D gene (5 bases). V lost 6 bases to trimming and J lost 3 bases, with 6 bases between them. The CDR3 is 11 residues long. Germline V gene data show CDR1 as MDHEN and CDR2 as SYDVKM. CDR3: CASRDSYEQYF. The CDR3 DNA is TGTGCCAGCAGAGACAGCTACGAGCAGTACTTC.

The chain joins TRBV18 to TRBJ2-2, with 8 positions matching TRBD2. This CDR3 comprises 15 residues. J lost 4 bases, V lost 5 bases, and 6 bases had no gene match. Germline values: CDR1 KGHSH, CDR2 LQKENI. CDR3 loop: CASSRSTSATGELFF. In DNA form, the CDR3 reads TGTGCCAGCTCAAGGTCGACTAGCGCCACCGGGGAGCTGTTTTTT.

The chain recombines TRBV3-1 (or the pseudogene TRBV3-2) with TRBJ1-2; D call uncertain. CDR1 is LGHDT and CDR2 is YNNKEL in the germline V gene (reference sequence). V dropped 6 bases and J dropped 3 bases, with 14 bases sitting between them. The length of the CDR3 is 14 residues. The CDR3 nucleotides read TGTGCCAGCAGTCCCCCCGGAGGCTACTATGGCTACACCTTC. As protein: CASSPPGGYYGYTF.

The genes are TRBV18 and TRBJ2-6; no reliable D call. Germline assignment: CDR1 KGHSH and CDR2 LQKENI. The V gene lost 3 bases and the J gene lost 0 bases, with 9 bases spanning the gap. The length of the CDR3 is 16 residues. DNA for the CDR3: TGTGCCAGCTCACCCCTACTGCCCTCTGGGGCCAACGTCCTGACTTTC. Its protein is CASSPLLPSGANVLTF. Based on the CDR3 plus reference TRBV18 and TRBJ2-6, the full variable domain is NAGVMQNPRHLVRRRGQEARLRCSPMKGHSHVYWYRQLPEEGLKFMVYLQKENIIDESGMPKERFSAEFPKEGPSILRIQQVVRGDSAAYFCASSPLLPSGANVLTFGAGSRLTVL.

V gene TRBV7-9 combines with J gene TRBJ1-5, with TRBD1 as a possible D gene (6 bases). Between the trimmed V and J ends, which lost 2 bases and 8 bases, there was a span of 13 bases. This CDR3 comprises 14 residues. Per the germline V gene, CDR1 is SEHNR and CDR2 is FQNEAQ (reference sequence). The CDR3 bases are TGTGCCAGCAGCTTATCGCCAGGGGTAGAGCCCCAGCATTTT. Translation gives CASSLSPGVEPQHF.

The CDR3: CASSVSGGAYNEQFF. For the CDR3, the DNA is TGTGCCAGCAGTGTAAGCGGGGGAGCCTACAATGAGCAGTTCTTC. V gene TRBV27 combines with J gene TRBJ2-1; TRBD2 aligns across 8 bases. Germline V gene sequence: CDR1 MNHEY, CDR2 SMNVEV (reference sequence). This CDR3 has 15 residues. V lost 5 bases and J lost 2; bases outside the gene matches: 5.

The CDR3 bases are TGTGCCAGCAGCCAAGACCCCGACATAAAGAGAGGCTACACCTTC. Its translation: CASSQDPDIKRGYTF. The rearrangement links TRBV3-1 (or the pseudogene TRBV3-2) to TRBJ1-2, with no clear D. Per the germline V gene, CDR1 is LGHDT and CDR2 is YNNKEL (reference sequence). The V end was cut by 0 bases, the J end by 8 bases, with 16 bases between. This CDR3 is built from 15 residues.

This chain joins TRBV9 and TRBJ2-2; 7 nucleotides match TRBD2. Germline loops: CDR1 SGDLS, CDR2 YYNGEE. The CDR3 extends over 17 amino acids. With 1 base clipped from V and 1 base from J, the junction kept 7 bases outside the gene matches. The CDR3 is CASSVWLQRGNTGELFF. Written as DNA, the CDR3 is TGTGCCAGCAGCGTATGGCTTCAGCGGGGGAACACCGGGGAGCTGTTTTTT.

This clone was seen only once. CDR3 loop: CASSLATGPDTQYF. CDR3 nucleotide sequence: TGCGCCAGCAGCTTGGCCACAGGGCCAGATACGCAGTATTTT. This chain links TRBV5-1 with TRBJ2-3, with D tentatively TRBD1 (6 bases). The germline CDR1 and CDR2 sequences are SGHRS and YFSETQ. The CDR3 runs 14 residues. Between the trimmed V and J ends, which lost 0 bases and 4 bases, there was a span of 9 bases.

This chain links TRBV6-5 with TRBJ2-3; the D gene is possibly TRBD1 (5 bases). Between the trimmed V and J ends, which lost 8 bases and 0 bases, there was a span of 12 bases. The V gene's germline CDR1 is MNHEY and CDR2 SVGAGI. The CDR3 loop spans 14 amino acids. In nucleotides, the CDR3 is TGTGCCAGCGGGCGACAGACTAGCACAGATACGCAGTATTTT. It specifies CASGRQTSTDTQYF.

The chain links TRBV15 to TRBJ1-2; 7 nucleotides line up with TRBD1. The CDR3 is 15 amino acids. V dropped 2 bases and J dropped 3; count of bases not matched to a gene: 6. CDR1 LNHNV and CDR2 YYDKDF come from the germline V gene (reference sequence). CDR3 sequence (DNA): TGTGCCACCAGCAGACCAGGGGGGACCTACTATGGCTACACCTTC. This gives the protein CATSRPGGTYYGYTF.

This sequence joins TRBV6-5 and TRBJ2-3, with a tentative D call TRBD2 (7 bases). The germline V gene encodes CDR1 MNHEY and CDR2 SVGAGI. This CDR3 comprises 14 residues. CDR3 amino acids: CASGGGPEVDTQYF. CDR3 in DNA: TGTGCGAGTGGCGGGGGCCCTGAAGTAGATACGCAGTATTTT.

The CDR3 DNA reads as TGTGCCAGCAGTTTGCGGGGGTACTATGGCTACACCTTC. As protein: CASSLRGYYGYTF. V usage is TRBV28 and J usage is TRBJ1-2, with D maybe TRBD1 (5 bases). CDR1 is MDHEN and CDR2 is SYDVKM in the germline V gene. The CDR3 is 13 residues long. Trimming stripped 3 bases from V and 3 bases from J, with 8 bases between.

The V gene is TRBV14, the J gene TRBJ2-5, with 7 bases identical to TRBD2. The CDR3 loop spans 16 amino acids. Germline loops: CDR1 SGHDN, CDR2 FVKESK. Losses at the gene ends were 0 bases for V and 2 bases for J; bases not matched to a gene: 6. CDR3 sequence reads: CASSQDWGRVQETQYF. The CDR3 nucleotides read TGTGCCAGCAGCCAAGACTGGGGGAGGGTTCAAGAGACCCAGTACTTC.

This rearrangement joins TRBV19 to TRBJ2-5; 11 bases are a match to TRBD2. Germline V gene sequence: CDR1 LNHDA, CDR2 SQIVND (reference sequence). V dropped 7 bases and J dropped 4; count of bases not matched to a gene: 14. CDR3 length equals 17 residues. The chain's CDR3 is CASKGSWLAGGGETQYF. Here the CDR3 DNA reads TGTGCCAGTAAGGGGTCGTGGCTAGCGGGGGGAGGAGAGACCCAGTACTTC.

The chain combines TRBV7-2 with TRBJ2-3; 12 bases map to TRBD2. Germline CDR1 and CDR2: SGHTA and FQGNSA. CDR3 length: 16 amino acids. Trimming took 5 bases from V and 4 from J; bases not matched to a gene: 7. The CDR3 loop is CASSLLAGGPADTQYF. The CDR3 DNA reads TGTGCCAGCAGCCTACTAGCGGGGGGCCCGGCAGATACGCAGTATTTT.

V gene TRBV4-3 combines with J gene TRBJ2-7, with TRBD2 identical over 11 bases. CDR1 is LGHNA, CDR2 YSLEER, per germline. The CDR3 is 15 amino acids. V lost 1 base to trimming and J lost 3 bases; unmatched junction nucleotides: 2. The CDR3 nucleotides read TGCGCCAGCAGCCAAGCTCTAGCGGGGGGCTACGAGCAGTACTTC. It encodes CASSQALAGGYEQYF.

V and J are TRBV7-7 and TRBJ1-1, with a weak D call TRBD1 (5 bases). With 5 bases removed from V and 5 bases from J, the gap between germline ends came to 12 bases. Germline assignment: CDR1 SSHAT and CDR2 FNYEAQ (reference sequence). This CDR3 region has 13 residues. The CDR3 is CASSPQGGTEAFF. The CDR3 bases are TGTGCCAGCAGCCCTCAGGGAGGGACTGAAGCTTTCTTT.

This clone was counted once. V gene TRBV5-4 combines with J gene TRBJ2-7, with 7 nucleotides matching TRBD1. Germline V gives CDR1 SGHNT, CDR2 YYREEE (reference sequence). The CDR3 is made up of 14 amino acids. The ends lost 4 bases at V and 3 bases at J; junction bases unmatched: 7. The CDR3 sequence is CASSPRQGLYEQYF. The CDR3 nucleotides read TGTGCCAGCAGCCCCCGACAGGGTCTCTACGAGCAGTACTTC.

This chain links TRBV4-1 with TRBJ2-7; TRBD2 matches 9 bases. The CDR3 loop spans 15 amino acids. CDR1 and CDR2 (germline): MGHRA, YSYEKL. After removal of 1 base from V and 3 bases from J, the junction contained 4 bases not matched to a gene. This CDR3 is CASSQVVSGSYEQYF. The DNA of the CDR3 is TGCGCCAGCAGCCAAGTCGTTAGCGGGAGCTACGAGCAGTACTTC.

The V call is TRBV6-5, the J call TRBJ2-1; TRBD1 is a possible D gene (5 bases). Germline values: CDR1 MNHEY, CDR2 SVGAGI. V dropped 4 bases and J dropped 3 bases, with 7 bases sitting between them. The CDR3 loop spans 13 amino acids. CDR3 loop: CASSFDSYNEQFF. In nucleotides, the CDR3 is TGTGCCAGCAGTTTCGACAGCTACAATGAGCAGTTCTTC.

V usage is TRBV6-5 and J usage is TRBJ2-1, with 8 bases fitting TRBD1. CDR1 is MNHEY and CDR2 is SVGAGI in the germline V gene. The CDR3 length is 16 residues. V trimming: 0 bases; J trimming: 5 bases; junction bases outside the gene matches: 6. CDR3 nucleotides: TGTGCCAGCAGTTACTCGTGGACAGGGAGGAACAATGAGCAGTTCTTC. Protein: CASSYSWTGRNNEQFF.

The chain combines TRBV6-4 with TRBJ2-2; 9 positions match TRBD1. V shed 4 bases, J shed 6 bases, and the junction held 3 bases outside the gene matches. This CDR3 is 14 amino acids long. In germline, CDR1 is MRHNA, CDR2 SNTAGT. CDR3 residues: CASSGDRESGELFF. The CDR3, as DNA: TGTGCCAGCAGTGGGGACAGGGAATCCGGGGAGCTGTTTTTT.

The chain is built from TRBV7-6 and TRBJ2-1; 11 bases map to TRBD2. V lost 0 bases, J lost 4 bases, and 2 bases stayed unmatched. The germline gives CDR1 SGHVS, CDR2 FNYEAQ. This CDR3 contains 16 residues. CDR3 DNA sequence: TGTGCCAGCAGCTTAGCCTGGACTAGCGGGTACAATGAGCAGTTCTTC. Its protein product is CASSLAWTSGYNEQFF. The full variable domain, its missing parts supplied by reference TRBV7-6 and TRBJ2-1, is GAGVSQSPRYKVTKRGQDVALRCDPISGHVSLYWYRQALGQGPEFLTYFNYEAQQDKSGLPNDRFSAERPEGSISTLTIQRTEQRDSAMYRCASSLAWTSGYNEQFFGPGTRLTVL.

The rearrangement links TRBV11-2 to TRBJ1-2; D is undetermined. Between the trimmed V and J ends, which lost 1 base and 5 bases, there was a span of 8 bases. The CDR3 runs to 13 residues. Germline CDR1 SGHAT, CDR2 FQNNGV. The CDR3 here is CASSLVRQYGYTF. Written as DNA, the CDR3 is TGTGCCAGCAGCTTAGTTCGTCAGTATGGCTACACCTTC.

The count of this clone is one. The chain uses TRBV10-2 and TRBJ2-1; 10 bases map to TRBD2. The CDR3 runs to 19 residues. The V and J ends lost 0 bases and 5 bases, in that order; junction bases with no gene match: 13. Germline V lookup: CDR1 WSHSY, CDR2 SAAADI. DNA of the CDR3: TGCGCCAGCAGTGAGTCCCCCTACTCCAGCGGGGGGGCCCACAATGAGCAGTTCTTC. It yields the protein CASSESPYSSGGAHNEQFF.

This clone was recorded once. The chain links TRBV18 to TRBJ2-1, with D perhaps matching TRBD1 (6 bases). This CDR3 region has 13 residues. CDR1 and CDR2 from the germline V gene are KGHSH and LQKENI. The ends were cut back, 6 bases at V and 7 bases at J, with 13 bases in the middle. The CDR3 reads CASSGGNGNEQFF. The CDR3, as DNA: TGTGCCAGCTCTGGGGGCAACGGTAATGAGCAGTTCTTC.

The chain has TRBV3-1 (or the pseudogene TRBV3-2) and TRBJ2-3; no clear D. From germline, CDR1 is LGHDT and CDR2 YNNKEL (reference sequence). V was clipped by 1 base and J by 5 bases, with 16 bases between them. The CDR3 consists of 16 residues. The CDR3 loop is CASSQGPSRPGDTQYF. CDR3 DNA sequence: TGTGCCAGCAGCCAAGGCCCCTCCAGACCAGGAGATACGCAGTATTTT.

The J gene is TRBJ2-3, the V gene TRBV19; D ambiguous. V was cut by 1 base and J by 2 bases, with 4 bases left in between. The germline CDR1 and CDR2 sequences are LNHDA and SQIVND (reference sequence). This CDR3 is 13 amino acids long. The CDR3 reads CASSIGHTDTQYF. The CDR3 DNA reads TGTGCCAGTAGTATAGGGCACACAGATACGCAGTATTTT.

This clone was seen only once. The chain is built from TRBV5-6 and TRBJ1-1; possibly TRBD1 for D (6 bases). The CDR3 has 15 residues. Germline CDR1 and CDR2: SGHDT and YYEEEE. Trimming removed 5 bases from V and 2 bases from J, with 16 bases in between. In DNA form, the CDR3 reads TGTGCCAGCAGGATCGAAACAGGGCTTAACACTGAAGCTTTCTTT. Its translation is CASRIETGLNTEAFF.

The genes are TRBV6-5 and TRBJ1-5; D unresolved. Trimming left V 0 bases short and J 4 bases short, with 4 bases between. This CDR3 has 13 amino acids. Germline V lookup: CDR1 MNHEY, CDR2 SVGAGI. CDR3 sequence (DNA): TGTGCCAGCAGTTACTCACGGAATCAGCCCCAGCATTTT. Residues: CASSYSRNQPQHF.

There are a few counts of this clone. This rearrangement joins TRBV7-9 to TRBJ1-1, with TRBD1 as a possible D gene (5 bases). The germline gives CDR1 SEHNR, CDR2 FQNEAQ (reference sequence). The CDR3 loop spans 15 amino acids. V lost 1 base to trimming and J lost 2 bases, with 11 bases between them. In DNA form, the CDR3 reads TGTGCCAGCAGCTTAGACGCCCAGGGTAACACTGAAGCTTTCTTT. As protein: CASSLDAQGNTEAFF.